This T cell receptor beta chain emerged from a study of human T cells and chemical hapten exposure. Trimming took 7 bases from V and 5 from J, leaving 15 bases between them. The CDR3 covers 14 residues. Looked up from germline, CDR1 is SGHTA and CDR2 is FQGNSA. TCRdb recomputed calls from the RACE reads with MiXCR, one row per CDR3 protein. The sample shows 300,000 to 450,000 distinct CDR3 sequences, 4.8% of them seen only once. Time point reported: patch test 1, 2 weeks after DPC sensitization. Stated treatment: therapeutic diphenylcyclopropenone sensitization with weekly scalp DPC. Study findings and constraints: Sensitization with DPC brought no change to TCRs above 1 in 1000 in frequency.

This clonotype was seen repeatedly, ten times or more. What it binds is not known. This receptor was identified in a woman aged 50 to 60 with alopecia areata. Some clones in this sample may be carry-over from other donors' samples. This sample comprised whole blood, obtained in connection with sensitization to the hapten diphenylcyclopropenone (DPC). The V call is TRBV7-2, the J call TRBJ2-1; D gene unclear. The CDR3 spells CASTPYPGNNEQFF. The CDR3 DNA reads as TGTGCCAGCACCCCTTACCCTGGGAACAATGAGCAGTTCTTC.